These 9 T cell receptor beta chains came from one sample sequenced in a study of blood T cells in healthy people across ages. It was with a sample-barcoded 5' primer and a J-beta primer mix that a second PCR of roughly 7 to 11 cycles was run. TCRdb independently ran MiXCR on the 5' RACE reads; one entry per CDR3 protein. The table records approximately 1,000,000 distinct CDR3 sequences, around 43% of them present only once. The sequencing input was blood. All receptors come from an older woman in good health.

This clonotype has only a few counts. V usage is TRBV28 and J usage is TRBJ2-7; D gene ambiguous. This CDR3 has 15 residues. Looked up from germline, CDR1 is MDHEN and CDR2 is SYDVKM. V was cut by 5 bases and J by 0 bases, with 14 bases left in between. The DNA of the CDR3 is TGTGCCAGCAGTACGGTAGGGTGGACCTCCTACGAGCAGTACTTC. Translation: CASSTVGWTSYEQYF.

This clonotype occurred a few times. The chain recombines TRBV7-7 with TRBJ2-7; D is perhaps TRBD2 (6 bases). There are 13 residues in the CDR3. With 5 bases removed from V and 6 bases from J, the gap between germline ends came to 14 bases. Germline CDR1 reads SSHAT; CDR2 reads FNYEAQ (reference sequence). The CDR3 DNA follows: TGTGCCAGCAGCCGGGAGCCTGCCAGCGAGCAGTACTTC. Translating it yields CASSREPASEQYF.

This clonotype was observed a handful of times. This sequence joins TRBV20-1 and TRBJ2-7; 9 bases line up with TRBD2. The CDR3 runs to 15 residues. Germline V gene sequence: CDR1 DFQATT, CDR2 SNEGSKA (reference sequence). V was clipped by 0 bases and J by 7 bases; unmatched bases: 10. The CDR3 region is CSARDGGRAGNEQYF. CDR3 in DNA: TGCAGTGCTAGAGATGGCGGGAGGGCTGGTAATGAGCAGTACTTC.

The rearrangement uses TRBV15 and TRBJ2-1; D not certain. Germline loops: CDR1 LNHNV, CDR2 YYDKDF (reference sequence). This CDR3 is built from 12 residues. Trimming stripped 1 base from V and 10 bases from J, with 8 bases between. The CDR3 DNA reads as TGTGCCACCAGCAGAGCGCAACTGGAGCAGTTCTTC. It yields the protein CATSRAQLEQFF.

The rearrangement links TRBV11-3 to TRBJ2-1; TRBD2 matches 9 bases. The germline V gene has CDR1 SGHNT and CDR2 YENEEA. The CDR3 is 14 amino acids. V lost 3 bases and J lost 9; bases outside the gene matches: 6. The CDR3 region is CASSFSSGTGEQFF. In DNA, the CDR3 is TGTGCCAGCAGCTTTTCTAGCGGGACTGGTGAGCAGTTCTTC.

The gene calls are TRBV21-1 and TRBJ1-2; the table's D call TRBD1 went unverified against the DNA. TRBV21-1 is labeled a pseudogene. CDR3 length: 14 amino acids. The CDR3 DNA sequence: TGTGCCAGCAGCCGGGTGGGGGTGCTTGATGGCTACACCTTC. Translating it yields CASSRVGVLDGYTF.

This clonotype was counted only a few times. The chain employs TRBV29-1 and TRBJ2-5; D may match TRBD1 or TRBD2 (5 bases each). The V and J ends lost 1 base and 2 bases respectively, with 23 bases between them. From germline, CDR1 is SQVTM and CDR2 ANQGSEA. The CDR3 extends over 18 amino acids. CDR3 coding DNA: TGCAGCGTTGAAGTTGGGCCTGGGGCAGCCGGACTTCAAGAGACCCAGTACTTC. As protein: CSVEVGPGAAGLQETQYF. The full variable domain, with the rest looked up from reference TRBV29-1 and TRBJ2-5, is SAVISQKPSRDICQRGTSLTIQCQVDSQVTMMFWYRQQPGQSLTLIATANQGSEATYESGFVIDKFPISRPNLTFSTLTVSNMSPEDSSIYLCSVEVGPGAAGLQETQYFGPGTRLLVL.

This clonotype was seen a few times. This rearrangement joins TRBV3-1 to TRBJ2-7; D is perhaps TRBD2 (5 bases). Germline V gives CDR1 LGHDT, CDR2 YNNKEL (reference sequence). The CDR3 contains 16 residues. V was pared by 4 bases and J by 2 bases, with 18 bases between. CDR3 coding DNA: TGTGCCAGCAGCCCCCGCGGGTGGGGAAATACCTACGAGCAGTACTTC. Amino acid sequence: CASSPRGWGNTYEQYF.

The rearrangement uses TRBV5-1 and TRBJ2-7; weak D call: TRBD1 (6 bases). The germline V and J ends were trimmed by 5 bases and 7 bases, with 16 bases remaining between them. Germline V lookup: CDR1 SGHRS, CDR2 YFSETQ. This CDR3 spans 13 amino acids. CDR3 loop: CASRWGTIGEQYF. The CDR3 DNA is TGCGCCAGCAGGTGGGGGACAATTGGTGAGCAGTACTTC.